Listed below are T cell receptor beta chains from one sample, sequenced in a study of early T cells in non-severe SARS-CoV-2 infection. TCRdb analysed the 5' RACE reads with MiXCR anew, one entry per CDR3 protein. The sample consists of 20,000 or so distinct CDR3 sequences, about 4.9% of them appearing once. Input material: whole blood. The source is an adult who was a healthcare worker with PCR-confirmed SARS-CoV-2 infection or an uninfected control (not recorded which). The CDR3 runs from the conserved cysteine through the conserved F or W. D genes are given only for firm matches. Clone size is stated in some rows and not others, as once, few, many or a class when expanded.

J gene,clone size,D gene,V gene,CDR3 protein,CDR3 DNA
TRBJ2-1,many,.,TRBV9,CASSAKERVLGNEQFF,TGTGCCAGCAGCGCTAAGGAGAGGGTGTTAGGAAATGAGCAGTTCTTC
TRBJ2-7,.,.,TRBV10-3,CAISGAGRYEQYF,TGTGCCATCAGTGGGGCAGGAAGGTACGAGCAGTACTTC
TRBJ1-3,many,.,TRBV15,CATSRDYVGSGNTIYF,TGTGCCACCAGCAGAGATTATGTAGGGTCAGGAAACACCATATATTTT
TRBJ2-1,few,TRBD2,TRBV9,CASSFIAGGNYNEQFF,TGTGCCAGCAGCTTTATAGCGGGGGGGAACTACAATGAGCAGTTCTTC
TRBJ2-7,many,TRBD2,TRBV3-1,CASSQGTSGIGYEQYF,TGTGCCAGCAGCCAAGGGACTAGCGGGATAGGGTACGAGCAGTACTTC
TRBJ2-3,.,.,TRBV20-1,CSANIQLLDTQYF,TGCAGTGCTAACATTCAGCTTTTAGATACGCAGTATTTT
TRBJ1-1,many,.,TRBV27,CASSWGTEAFF,TGTGCCAGCAGCTGGGGAACTGAAGCTTTCTTT
TRBJ2-1,many,.,TRBV6-1,CASNQGFWSMPEQFF,TGTGCCAGCAATCAGGGGTTCTGGTCCATGCCCGAGCAGTTCTTC
TRBJ2-1,many,TRBD2,TRBV9,CASSPRRLRERSNEQFF,TGTGCCAGCAGCCCCCGGAGGTTGCGGGAGAGGTCCAATGAGCAGTTCTTC
TRBJ1-1,many,TRBD1,TRBV30,CAWSVGRGLGSTEAFF,TGTGCCTGGAGTGTAGGAAGGGGGCTTGGTTCCACTGAAGCTTTCTTT
TRBJ2-7,many,TRBD1,TRBV20-1,CSARWRTGAFSYEQYF,TGCAGTGCTAGATGGCGGACAGGGGCATTCTCCTACGAGCAGTACTTC
TRBJ2-7,many,.,TRBV28,CASTLGLAGYEQYF,TGTGCCAGCACCTTGGGATTAGCAGGATACGAGCAGTACTTC
TRBJ2-3,medium-sized,TRBD2,TRBV5-1,CASSRRGAGAGSDTQYF,TGCGCCAGCAGCCGTCGAGGGGCGGGAGCAGGTTCAGATACGCAGTATTTT
TRBJ2-5,many,.,TRBV2,CASSVSRETQYF,TGTGCCAGCAGTGTCAGCCGGGAGACCCAGTACTTC
TRBJ2-7,many,.,TRBV11-2,CASSLAQTTYEQYF,TGTGCCAGCAGCTTAGCTCAGACTACCTACGAGCAGTACTTC
TRBJ1-1,many,.,TRBV5-4,CASSFGSYTEAFF,TGTGCCAGCAGCTTTGGCAGCTACACTGAAGCTTTCTTT
TRBJ2-6,medium-sized,TRBD2,TRBV29-1,CSAGGTASSGANVLTF,TGCAGCGCCGGGGGGACGGCTAGCTCTGGGGCCAACGTCCTGACTTTC
TRBJ2-3,many,.,TRBV3-1,CASSQDAYTHTQYF,TGTGCCAGCAGCCAAGACGCCTACACACATACGCAGTATTTT
TRBJ2-1,many,TRBD2,TRBV5-4,CASSLVSSGTPYNEQFF,TGTGCCAGCAGCTTGGTGTCTAGCGGGACCCCTTACAATGAGCAGTTCTTC
TRBJ2-7,many,.,TRBV20-1,CSALPSVAAYRGEQYF,TGCAGTGCCCTCCCGAGCGTGGCAGCCTACCGGGGCGAGCAGTACTTC
TRBJ2-3,.,TRBD2,TRBV20-1,CSALTSGVSTDTQYF,TGCAGTGCACTTACTAGCGGGGTGTCCACAGATACGCAGTATTTT
TRBJ2-1,many,TRBD2,TRBV28,CASDPGLAGSNEQFF,TGTGCCAGCGATCCGGGACTAGCGGGATCCAATGAGCAGTTCTTC
TRBJ2-3,medium-sized,TRBD1,TRBV4-3,CASSQEPGQGADTQYF,TGCGCCAGCAGCCAAGAACCGGGACAGGGGGCAGATACGCAGTATTTT
TRBJ2-1,few,.,TRBV7-8,CASSLRTSGVADTRTYNEQFF,TGTGCCAGCAGCTTACGAACTTCAGGGGTAGCGGACACACGTACATACAATGAGCAGTTCTTC
TRBJ2-1,many,.,TRBV29-1,CSVELQLDARKQFF,TGCAGCGTTGAACTCCAACTCGACGCCAGGAAGCAGTTCTTC
TRBJ2-7,many,TRBD2,TRBV11-2,CASSLAGLASYEQYF,TGTGCCAGCAGCTTGGCGGGACTAGCTTCCTACGAGCAGTACTTC
TRBJ2-1,many,TRBD2,TRBV20-1,CSARVLAVSSEEQFF,TGCAGTGCTAGAGTACTAGCGGTGAGTTCTGAGGAGCAGTTCTTC